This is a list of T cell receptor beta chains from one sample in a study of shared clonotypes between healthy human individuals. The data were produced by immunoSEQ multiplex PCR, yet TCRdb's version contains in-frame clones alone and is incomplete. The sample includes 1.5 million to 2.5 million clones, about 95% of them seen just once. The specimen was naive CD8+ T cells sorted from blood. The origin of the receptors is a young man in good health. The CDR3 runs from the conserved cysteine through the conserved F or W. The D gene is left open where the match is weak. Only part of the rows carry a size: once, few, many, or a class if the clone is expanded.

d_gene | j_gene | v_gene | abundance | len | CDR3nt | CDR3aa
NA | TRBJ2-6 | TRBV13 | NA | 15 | TGTGCCAGCAGCCCGAGTAGCTCTGGGGCCAACGTCCTGACTTTC | CASSPSSSGANVLTF
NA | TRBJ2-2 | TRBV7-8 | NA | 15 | TGTGCCAGCAGCTTAGGCTGGGGGCTCACCGGGGAGCTGTTTTTT | CASSLGWGLTGELFF
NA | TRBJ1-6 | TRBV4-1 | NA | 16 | TGCGCCAGCAGCCAAACAAACGGGGGTTTTAATTCACCCCTCCACTTT | CASSQTNGGFNSPLHF
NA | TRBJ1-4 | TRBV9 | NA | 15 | TGTGCCAGCAGCTCCTCAGCGGGGGGGCCTGAAAAACTGTTTTTT | CASSSSAGGPEKLFF
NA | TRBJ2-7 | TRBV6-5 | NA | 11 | TGTGCCAGCAGCCGGACCTACGAGCAGTACTTC | CASSRTYEQYF
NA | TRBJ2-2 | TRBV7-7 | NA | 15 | TGTGCTAGCAGCTTAGGACAGTTGAATACCGGGGAGCTGTTTTTT | CASSLGQLNTGELFF
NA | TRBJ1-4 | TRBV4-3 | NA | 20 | TGCGCCAGCAGCCAAGGTGGCTATCTTGGGTTGAACATAGAAGGTGAAAAACTGTTTTTT | CASSQGGYLGLNIEGEKLFF
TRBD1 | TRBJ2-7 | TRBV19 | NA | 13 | TGTGCCAGTAGTATGGCAGGGGGATACGAGCAGTACTTC | CASSMAGGYEQYF
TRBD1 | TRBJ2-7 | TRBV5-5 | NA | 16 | TGTGCCAGCAGATCCGTCGGGGACAGGGTTTACAACGAGCAGTACTTC | CASRSVGDRVYNEQYF
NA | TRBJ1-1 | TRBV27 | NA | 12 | TGTGCCAGCAGTTTAATAGGGGAGGTAGCTTTCTTT | CASSLIGEVAFF
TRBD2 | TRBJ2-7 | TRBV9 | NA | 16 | TGTGCCAGCAGCCTGGGACTAGCGGGAGCAGGGTACGAGCAGTACTTC | CASSLGLAGAGYEQYF
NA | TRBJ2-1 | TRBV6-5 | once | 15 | TGTGCCAGCCGGTTCCGTGGTAGCTCCTACAATGAGCAGTTCTTC | CASRFRGSSYNEQFF
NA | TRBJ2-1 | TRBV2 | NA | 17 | TGTGCCAGCAGTGAAAGCGGACTGGACTTGGTCTACAATGAGCAGTTCTTC | CASSESGLDLVYNEQFF
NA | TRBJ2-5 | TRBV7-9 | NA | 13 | TGTGCCAGCAGCTTAGGACTACAAGAGACCCAGTACTTC | CASSLGLQETQYF
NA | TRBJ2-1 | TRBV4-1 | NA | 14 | TGCGCCAGCAGCCAAGAAAGCTCCTACAATGAGCAGTTCTTC | CASSQESSYNEQFF
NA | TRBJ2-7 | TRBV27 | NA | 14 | TGTGCCAGCAGTTTATCTTCTTGGGGGACGGAGCAGTACTTC | CASSLSSWGTEQYF
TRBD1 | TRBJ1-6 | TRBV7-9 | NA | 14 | TGTGCCAGCAGCTGGGACAGCAATAATTCACCCCTCCACTTT | CASSWDSNNSPLHF
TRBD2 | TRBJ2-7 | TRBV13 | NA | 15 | TGTGCCAGCAGCTCCCCCGGCGAGGGAGGGTACGAGCAGTACTTC | CASSSPGEGGYEQYF
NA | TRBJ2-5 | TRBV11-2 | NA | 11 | TGTGCCAGCAGCTTAGTTCCCCCCCAGTACTTC | CASSLVPPQYF
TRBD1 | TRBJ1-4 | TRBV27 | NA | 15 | TGTGCCAGCAGTTCGGACAGGGACCTTAATGAAAAACTGTTTTTT | CASSSDRDLNEKLFF
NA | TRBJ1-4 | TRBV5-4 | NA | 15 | TGTGCCAGCAGCTTGGGGGGGCCTATACGCGAAAAACTGTTTTTT | CASSLGGPIREKLFF
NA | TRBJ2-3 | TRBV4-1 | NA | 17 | TGCGCCAGCAGCCAAGAAGGGGCAGCCATCAGCACAGATACGCAGTATTTT | CASSQEGAAISTDTQYF
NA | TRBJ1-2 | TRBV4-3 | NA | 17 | TGCGCCAGCAGCCAAGATGACCGGACAGACTCTAACTATGGCTACACCTTC | CASSQDDRTDSNYGYTF
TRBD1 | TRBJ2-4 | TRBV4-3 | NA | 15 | TGCGCCAGCAGCCCCGGGACAGGGGTTCAAAACATTCAGTACTTC | CASSPGTGVQNIQYF
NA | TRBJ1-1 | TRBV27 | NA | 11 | TGTGCCAGCAGTTTAGGAGGCCCTACTTTCTTT | CASSLGGPTFF
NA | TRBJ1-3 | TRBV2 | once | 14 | TGTGCCAGCAGTGACAAGGTCTCTTCAAACACCATATATTTT | CASSDKVSSNTIYF
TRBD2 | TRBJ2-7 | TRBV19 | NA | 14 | TGTGCCAGTAGTCCCTATAGCGGGACCTACGAGCAGTACTTC | CASSPYSGTYEQYF
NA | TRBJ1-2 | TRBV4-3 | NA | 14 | TGCGCCAGCAGCCAATGGACGGATAACTATGGCTACACCTTC | CASSQWTDNYGYTF
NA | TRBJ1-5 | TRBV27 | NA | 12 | TGCGCCAGCGGGTTCGGCAATCAGCCCCAGCATTTT | CASGFGNQPQHF
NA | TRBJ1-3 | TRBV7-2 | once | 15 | TGTGCCAGCAGCGTTAATACAGGGACAGGAAACACCATATATTTT | CASSVNTGTGNTIYF
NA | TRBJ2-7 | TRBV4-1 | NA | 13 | TGCGCCAGCAGCCAAGAAGGCGGGGGCTGGAGGGACTTC | CASSQEGGGWRDF
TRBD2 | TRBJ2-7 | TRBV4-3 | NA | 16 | TGCGCCAGCAGCCAAGACCTAGCGGGAGGGCCGACCGAGCAGTACTTC | CASSQDLAGGPTEQYF
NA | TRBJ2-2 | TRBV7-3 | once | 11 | TGTGCCAGCACCAACACCGGGGAGCTGTTTTTT | CASTNTGELFF
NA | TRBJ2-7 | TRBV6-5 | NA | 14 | TGTGCCAGCAAAACGACAGATGGCTCCTACGAGCAGTACTTC | CASKTTDGSYEQYF
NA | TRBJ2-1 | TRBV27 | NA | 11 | TGTGCCAGCAGTTTAGGCAATGAGCAGTTCTTC | CASSLGNEQFF
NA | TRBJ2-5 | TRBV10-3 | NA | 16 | TGTGCCACCCAGCGGGGGGAGACAGGGGTTCAAGAGACCCAGTACTTC | CATQRGETGVQETQYF
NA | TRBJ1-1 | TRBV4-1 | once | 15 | TGCGCCAGCAGCCTGGGACTGGGGCTGAACACTGAAGCTTTCTTT | CASSLGLGLNTEAFF
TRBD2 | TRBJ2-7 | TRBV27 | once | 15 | TGTGCCAGCAGTTTATCGACTAGCGGGAGCCACGAGCAGTACTTC | CASSLSTSGSHEQYF
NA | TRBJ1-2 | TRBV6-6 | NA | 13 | TGTGCCAACCCCCGCGGGGATCTCGGTGGCTACACCTTC | CANPRGDLGGYTF
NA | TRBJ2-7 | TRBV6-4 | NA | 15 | TGTGCCAGCAGTGACTCGAGGCTAGGGCCCCACGAGCAGTACTTC | CASSDSRLGPHEQYF